The 7 T cell receptor beta chains below were found in one sample sequenced in a study of blood T cell repertoires in COVID-19. The assay was immunoSEQ multiplex PCR, and TCRdb's table has in-frame clones only and misses some. The top ten hold 2% to 3% of the sample, which has 210,000 or so clones, approximately 90% seen once. Sequencing was done on a sample of peripheral blood. These receptors all stem from a man aged 30 to 45 with COVID-19, enrolled during active disease.

The gene calls are TRBV29-1 and TRBJ1-1; 7 nucleotides agree with TRBD1. After removal of 6 bases from V and 10 bases from J, the junction contained 5 bases not matched to a gene. CDR3 length: 10 amino acids. Germline loops: CDR1 SQVTM, CDR2 ANQGSEA. In nucleotides, the CDR3 is TGCAGCGTGCTTCAGGGGGTAGCTTTCTTT. Amino acids: CSVLQGVAFF.

The chain joins TRBV15 to TRBJ2-7, with TRBD2 matching 7 bases. Germline CDR1 is LNHNV and CDR2 is YYDKDF (reference sequence). Trimming at V came to 8 bases and at J to 2 bases, leaving 12 bases not matched to a gene. The CDR3 is 15 amino acids. CDR3 residues: CATARGGLAAYEQYF. The CDR3 nucleotides are TGTGCCACCGCCAGAGGTGGGCTAGCGGCCTACGAGCAGTACTTC.

The V gene is TRBV9, the J gene TRBJ2-7, with D possibly TRBD1 on 7 matching bases. Germline lookup yields CDR1 SGDLS and CDR2 YYNGEE. V shed 2 bases and J shed 3 bases, with 18 bases lying between them. The CDR3 has 16 residues. Here the CDR3 reads CASSVSGRGADYEQYF. In DNA form, the CDR3 reads TGTGCCAGCAGCGTGTCGGGCAGGGGGGCGGACTACGAGCAGTACTTC.

V and J are TRBV5-6 and TRBJ1-2; TRBD1 matches 11 bases. Germline V gives CDR1 SGHDT, CDR2 YYEEEE. The ends lost 3 bases at V and 2 bases at J; junction bases unmatched: 3. The CDR3 is 15 amino acids. CDR3 nucleotide sequence: TGTGCCAGCAGCTGGGACAGGGGGGAGAACTATGGCTACACCTTC. The encoded protein is CASSWDRGENYGYTF.

The V gene is TRBV6-5, the J gene TRBJ1-1; a possible D gene is TRBD1 (5 bases). Germline-derived CDR1 and CDR2 are MNHEY and SVGAGI. V was cut by 10 bases and J by 7 bases, with 10 bases left in between. The CDR3 has 10 amino acids. In nucleotides, the CDR3 is TGTGCCATCGGAAGGGGTGAAGCTTTCTTT. Encoded protein: CAIGRGEAFF.

The chain combines TRBV19 with TRBJ2-5; D is perhaps TRBD2 (6 bases). V was shortened by 10 bases and J by 5 bases, with 23 bases between the two germline ends. CDR3 length: 15 amino acids. Germline V gene lookup returns CDR1 LNHDA and CDR2 SQIVND (reference sequence). CDR3 sequence: CAKSWAGPGGETQYF. The CDR3 DNA follows: TGTGCCAAATCTTGGGCCGGTCCTGGGGGGGAGACCCAGTACTTC.

The chain links TRBV2 to TRBJ1-2; the match to TRBD1 covers 8 bases. Germline CDR1 and CDR2: SNHLY and FYNNEI. The CDR3 contains 14 residues. J lost 6 bases, V lost 5 bases, and 8 bases had no gene match. CDR3: CASSPNWTGNGYTF. The CDR3 region has the DNA TGTGCCAGCAGTCCGAATTGGACAGGGAATGGCTACACCTTC.